Below, 25 T cell receptor beta chains from the same sample are listed, as sequenced in a study of CD8 T cells in ankylosing spondylitis. TCRdb re-derived calls from the 5' RACE reads in MiXCR, one entry per CDR3 protein. The table lists 40,000 to 50,000 distinct CDR3 sequences, about 4% of them singletons. Sequenced material: blood, either unsorted or a sorted T cell fraction (not recorded which). These receptors were taken from a female donor with ankylosing spondylitis or in good health (not recorded which).

This clonotype was seen ten or more times. J is TRBJ1-2 and V is TRBV9; TRBD1 matches 7 bases. CDR1 is SGDLS and CDR2 is YYNGEE in the germline V gene. The CDR3 sequence is 14 residues long. V shed 5 bases and J 4 bases; nucleotides not matched to a gene: 8. The CDR3 spells CASRATGKFYGYTF. In DNA form, the CDR3 reads TGTGCCAGCAGGGCGACAGGGAAGTTCTATGGCTACACCTTC.

This clonotype was detected ten times or more. CDR3 sequence: CASSVVPSTVSGNTIYF. The CDR3 DNA reads TGTGCCAGCAGCGTAGTCCCCTCGACAGTCTCTGGAAACACCATATATTTT. The gene calls are TRBV9 and TRBJ1-3, with D maybe TRBD1 (5 bases). V lost 0 bases and J lost 0, with 13 bases in between. The V gene's germline CDR1 is SGDLS and CDR2 YYNGEE. The CDR3 spans 17 residues.

This clonotype has only a few counts. The J gene is TRBJ2-2, the V gene TRBV9, with a possible D match to TRBD1 (6 bases). The V end was cut by 4 bases, the J end by 6 bases, with 19 bases between. This CDR3 has 16 residues. CDR1 and CDR2 from the germline V gene are SGDLS and YYNGEE. The CDR3 sequence is CASSLRQEHGAGELFF. Here the CDR3 DNA reads TGTGCCAGCAGCTTAAGACAGGAACACGGCGCCGGGGAGCTGTTTTTT.

The sample holds many counts of this clonotype. The chain is built from TRBV9 and TRBJ2-5; D is unresolved. V was trimmed by 0 bases and J by 1 base, leaving 7 bases between them. Germline V gene data show CDR1 as SGDLS and CDR2 as YYNGEE. This CDR3 is built from 14 residues. DNA for the CDR3: TGTGCCAGCAGCGTAGAGGCAGGCCAAGAGACCCAGTACTTC. It codes for CASSVEAGQETQYF.

At least ten counts were recorded for this clonotype. V is TRBV9 and J is TRBJ2-3, with TRBD2 identical over 11 bases. Trimming cost V 1 base and J 0 bases; bases outside gene matches: 7. Germline lookup yields CDR1 SGDLS and CDR2 YYNGEE. The CDR3 runs 18 residues. The DNA of the CDR3 is TGTGCCAGCAGCGTAAGAGGTAGCGGGGGGGGTAGCACAGATACGCAGTATTTT. Encoded protein: CASSVRGSGGGSTDTQYF. The whole variable domain, filled in from reference TRBV9 and TRBJ2-3, reads DSGVTQTPKHLITATGQRVTLRCSPRSGDLSVYWYQQSLDQGLQFLIQYYNGEERAKGNILERFSAQQFPDLHSELNLSSLELGDSALYFCASSVRGSGGGSTDTQYFGPGTRLTVL.

This clonotype was seen many times. The V call is TRBV9, the J call TRBJ2-2; 11 bases map to TRBD2. The CDR3 covers 17 residues. CDR1 is SGDLS, CDR2 YYNGEE, per germline. V lost 2 bases and J lost 1; bases outside the gene matches: 4. CDR3 in DNA: TGTGCCAGCAGCGTGGAGGGACTAGCGGAGAACACCGGGGAGCTGTTTTTT. Encoded protein: CASSVEGLAENTGELFF.

There are many counts of this clonotype. V is TRBV9 and J is TRBJ1-4, with D perhaps matching TRBD1 (6 bases). Per the germline V gene, CDR1 is SGDLS and CDR2 is YYNGEE. The CDR3 totals 14 residues. Trimming took off 7 bases at V and 0 bases at J, with 10 bases between the two ends. CDR3 sequence: CASGGLTTNEKLFF. Here the CDR3 DNA reads TGTGCCAGCGGGGGGCTTACAACTAATGAAAAACTGTTTTTT.

Only a few counts were recorded for this clonotype. The V call is TRBV9, the J call TRBJ2-7; TRBD1 matches at 8 bases. The length of the CDR3 is 15 residues. Germline CDR1 SGDLS, CDR2 YYNGEE. V lost 0 bases to trimming and J lost 1 base; unmatched junction nucleotides: 3. DNA of the CDR3: TGTGCCAGCAGCGTAGGAGGGACAGGTTCCTACGAGCAGTACTTC. Its protein product is CASSVGGTGSYEQYF.

This clonotype was seen repeatedly, ten times or more. The rearrangement joins TRBV9 to TRBJ1-5; the D gene is possibly TRBD1 (5 bases). V was shortened by 4 bases and J by 0 bases, with 11 bases between the two germline ends. Germline CDR1 and CDR2: SGDLS and YYNGEE. The CDR3 runs to 15 residues. The CDR3 loop reads CASSRTLDSNQPQHF. CDR3 nucleotide sequence: TGTGCCAGCAGCCGGACACTCGATAGCAATCAGCCCCAGCATTTT.

The CDR3 DNA sequence: TGTGCCAGCAGCGTAGCCGGGGGGGCCCCCAATGAGCAGTTCTTC. It is translated as CASSVAGGAPNEQFF. The chain couples TRBV9 to TRBJ2-1; 8 nucleotides agree with TRBD2. V lost 0 bases, J lost 6 bases, and 5 bases stayed unmatched. Germline assignment: CDR1 SGDLS and CDR2 YYNGEE. The length of the CDR3 is 15 residues.

Ten or more counts support this clonotype. This sequence joins TRBV9 and TRBJ2-3; TRBD2 matches 8 bases. CDR3 length: 15 amino acids. V lost 4 bases to trimming and J lost 4 bases; unmatched junction nucleotides: 8. From germline, CDR1 is SGDLS and CDR2 YYNGEE. CDR3 residues: CASSTLTSVADTQYF. In DNA, the CDR3 is TGTGCCAGCAGCACCCTGACTAGCGTGGCAGATACGCAGTATTTT.

This clonotype is classed as medium-sized (0.01 to 0.1%). V usage is TRBV9 and J usage is TRBJ1-2; a weak D match, TRBD1 (6 bases). The CDR3 contains 13 residues. CDR1 is SGDLS and CDR2 is YYNGEE in the germline V gene. V was shortened by 0 bases and J by 7 bases, with 10 bases between the two germline ends. In nucleotides, the CDR3 is TGTGCCAGCAGCGTAGGGGGGGCAGGTGGCTACACCTTC. Encoded protein: CASSVGGAGGYTF.

Many counts were recorded for this clonotype. The V gene is TRBV9, the J gene TRBJ1-6; D is unclear. The CDR3 totals 14 residues. Per germline, CDR1 SGDLS and CDR2 YYNGEE. V gave up 4 bases and J gave up 7 bases, with 12 bases separating them. The CDR3, as DNA: TGTGCCAGCAGCCCCGAGGTATGGAATTCACCCCTCCACTTT. It codes for CASSPEVWNSPLHF.

This clonotype was recorded at least ten times. The V and J genes are TRBV9 and TRBJ1-4; no definite D call. This CDR3 spans 14 amino acids. The germline V and J ends were trimmed by 1 base and 5 bases, with 9 bases remaining between them. Germline CDR1 reads SGDLS; CDR2 reads YYNGEE. CDR3: CASSVLGPNEKLFF. CDR3 DNA: TGTGCCAGCAGCGTACTCGGACCGAATGAAAAACTGTTTTTT.

In its sample, this clonotype was seen a few times. This chain uses TRBV9 with TRBJ2-1; no clear D. This CDR3 spans 14 amino acids. From germline, CDR1 is SGDLS and CDR2 YYNGEE. Trimming pared 0 bases from V and 5 bases from J, leaving 9 bases between. This CDR3 is CASSVGGSHNEQFF. For the CDR3, the DNA is TGTGCCAGCAGCGTAGGGGGATCTCACAATGAGCAGTTCTTC.

This clonotype was recorded many times. The chain recombines TRBV9 with TRBJ2-7, with D uncertain. The CDR3 runs to 15 residues. The germline V gene has CDR1 SGDLS and CDR2 YYNGEE. Trimming pared 0 bases from V and 4 bases from J, leaving 14 bases between. The CDR3 region is CASSVGEARLYEQYF. In nucleotides, the CDR3 is TGTGCCAGCAGCGTAGGAGAAGCCCGCTTATACGAGCAGTACTTC.

This clonotype has a count of ten or more. The chain is built from TRBV9 and TRBJ2-1; 11 bases fit TRBD2. Germline V gene lookup returns CDR1 SGDLS and CDR2 YYNGEE. The V segment lost 3 bases and the J segment 8 bases; nucleotides outside the gene matches: 4. The CDR3 sequence is 14 residues long. The CDR3 loop reads CASSETSGVDEQFF. The CDR3 nucleotides read TGTGCCAGCAGCGAGACTAGCGGGGTGGATGAGCAGTTCTTC.

This clonotype was detected many times. V and J are TRBV9 and TRBJ1-2; 12 bases line up with TRBD1. CDR1 and CDR2 (germline): SGDLS, YYNGEE. With V trimmed by 4 bases and J by 5 bases, 6 bases remained unmatched. The length of the CDR3 is 15 residues. The CDR3 region is CASSPGTGGSYGYTF. The CDR3 DNA reads as TGTGCCAGCAGCCCAGGGACAGGGGGCTCTTATGGCTACACCTTC.

This clonotype was recorded at least ten times. This rearrangement joins TRBV9 to TRBJ2-7, with TRBD1 as a possible D gene (6 bases). The V gene lost 4 bases and the J gene lost 2 bases, with 19 bases spanning the gap. The CDR3 extends over 16 amino acids. The germline V gene encodes CDR1 SGDLS and CDR2 YYNGEE. The chain's CDR3 is CASSSPLGQGTYEQYF. The CDR3 DNA follows: TGTGCCAGCAGCTCCCCCCTGGGGCAGGGGACCTACGAGCAGTACTTC.

Within the sample, this clonotype is medium-sized (0.01 to 0.1%). The chain combines TRBV9 with TRBJ1-2; 9 bases map to TRBD1. The CDR3 length is 15 residues. V shed 2 bases and J 3 bases; nucleotides not matched to a gene: 5. Germline assignment: CDR1 SGDLS and CDR2 YYNGEE. The CDR3 DNA follows: TGTGCCAGCAGCGTCGGACAGGGGTCGCACTATGGCTACACCTTC. It yields the protein CASSVGQGSHYGYTF.

This clonotype occurred many times. The chain couples TRBV9 to TRBJ1-1, with D unclear. Germline CDR1 is SGDLS and CDR2 is YYNGEE. Trimming pared 0 bases from V and 0 bases from J, leaving 18 bases between. This CDR3 contains 18 residues. The CDR3: CASSVVEGARVMNTEAFF. CDR3 sequence (DNA): TGTGCCAGCAGCGTAGTAGAGGGTGCCCGTGTAATGAACACTGAAGCTTTCTTT.

There are many counts of this clonotype. V usage is TRBV9 and J usage is TRBJ1-3; D uncertain. V gave up 4 bases and J gave up 2 bases, with 7 bases separating them. There are 13 residues in the CDR3. The germline V gene encodes CDR1 SGDLS and CDR2 YYNGEE. In nucleotides, the CDR3 is TGTGCCAGCAGCTCCTCCCCTGGAAACACCATATATTTT. Translating it yields CASSSSPGNTIYF. The whole variable domain, filled in from reference TRBV9 and TRBJ1-3, reads DSGVTQTPKHLITATGQRVTLRCSPRSGDLSVYWYQQSLDQGLQFLIQYYNGEERAKGNILERFSAQQFPDLHSELNLSSLELGDSALYFCASSSSPGNTIYFGEGSWLTVV.

This clonotype appeared a few times. V gene TRBV9 combines with J gene TRBJ1-1, with D unresolved. The germline V gene encodes CDR1 SGDLS and CDR2 YYNGEE. With 0 bases removed from V and 1 base from J, the gap between germline ends came to 7 bases. This CDR3 comprises 14 residues. The CDR3 here is CASSVAKTNTEAFF. The CDR3 DNA reads as TGTGCCAGCAGCGTAGCTAAAACGAACACTGAAGCTTTCTTT.

This clonotype showed up many times. This CDR3 reads CASSVEAGRQVTDTQYF. The CDR3 nucleotides are TGTGCCAGCAGCGTAGAAGCAGGGCGCCAAGTCACAGATACGCAGTATTTT. The chain carries TRBV9 and TRBJ2-3; maybe TRBD1 (5 bases). CDR1 is SGDLS and CDR2 is YYNGEE in the germline V gene. Trimming took 0 bases from V and 2 from J, leaving 16 bases between them. The CDR3 is 17 amino acids.

This clonotype was counted at least ten times. This chain connects TRBV9 to TRBJ2-6; 8 bases fit TRBD1. The germline CDR1 and CDR2 sequences are SGDLS and YYNGEE. With 4 bases clipped from V and 2 bases from J, the junction kept 8 bases outside the gene matches. The CDR3 contains 17 residues. The CDR3 loop is CASSSRQGLTGANVLTF. CDR3 DNA sequence: TGTGCCAGCAGCTCTCGACAGGGGCTGACTGGGGCCAACGTCCTGACTTTC.